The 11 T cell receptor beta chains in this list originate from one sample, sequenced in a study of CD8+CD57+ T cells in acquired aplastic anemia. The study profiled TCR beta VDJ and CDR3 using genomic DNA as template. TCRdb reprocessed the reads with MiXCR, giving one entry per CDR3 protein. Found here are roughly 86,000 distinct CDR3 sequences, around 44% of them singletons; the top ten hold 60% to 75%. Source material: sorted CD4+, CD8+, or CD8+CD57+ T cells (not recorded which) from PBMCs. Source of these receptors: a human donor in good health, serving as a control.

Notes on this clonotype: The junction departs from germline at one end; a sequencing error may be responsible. The CDR3 protein is CARSGRGLTDTQYF. The CDR3 nucleotides are TGCGCCAGAAGTGGGCGGGGTTTGACAGATACGCAGTATTTT. V and J are TRBV10-2 and TRBJ2-3; D perhaps matches TRBD2 (6 bases). Germline V gives CDR1 WSHSY, CDR2 SAAADI. The CDR3 spans 14 residues.

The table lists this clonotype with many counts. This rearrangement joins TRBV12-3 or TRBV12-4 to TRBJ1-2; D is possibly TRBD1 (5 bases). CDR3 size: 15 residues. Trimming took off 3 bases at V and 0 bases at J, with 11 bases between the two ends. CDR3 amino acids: CASSFNGGSNYGYTF. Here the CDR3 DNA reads TGTGCCAGCAGTTTCAATGGGGGTTCTAACTATGGCTACACCTTC.

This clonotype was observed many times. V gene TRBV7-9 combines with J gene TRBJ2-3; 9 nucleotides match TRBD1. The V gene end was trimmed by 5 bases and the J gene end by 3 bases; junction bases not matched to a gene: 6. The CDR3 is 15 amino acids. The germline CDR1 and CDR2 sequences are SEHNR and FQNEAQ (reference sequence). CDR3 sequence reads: CASSPTGGGTDTQYF. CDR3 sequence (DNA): TGTGCCAGCAGCCCGACAGGGGGTGGGACAGATACGCAGTATTTT. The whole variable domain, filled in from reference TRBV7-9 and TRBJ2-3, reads DTGVSQNPRHKITKRGQNVTFRCDPISEHNRLYWYRQTLGQGPEFLTYFQNEAQLEKSRLLSDRFSAERPKGSFSTLEIQRTEQGDSAMYLCASSPTGGGTDTQYFGPGTRLTVL.

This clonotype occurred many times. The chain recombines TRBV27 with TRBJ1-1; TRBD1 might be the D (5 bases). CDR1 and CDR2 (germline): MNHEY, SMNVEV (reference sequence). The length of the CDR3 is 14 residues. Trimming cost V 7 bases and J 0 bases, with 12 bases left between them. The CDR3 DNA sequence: TGTGCCAGCAACCTGGGGGGAGTGAACACTGAAGCTTTCTTT. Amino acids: CASNLGGVNTEAFF.

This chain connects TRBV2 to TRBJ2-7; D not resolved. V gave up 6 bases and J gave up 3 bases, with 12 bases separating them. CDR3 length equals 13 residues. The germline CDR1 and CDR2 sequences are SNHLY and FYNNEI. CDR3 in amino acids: CASSQLVGYEQYF. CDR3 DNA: TGTGCCAGCAGCCAACTTGTGGGCTACGAGCAGTACTTC.

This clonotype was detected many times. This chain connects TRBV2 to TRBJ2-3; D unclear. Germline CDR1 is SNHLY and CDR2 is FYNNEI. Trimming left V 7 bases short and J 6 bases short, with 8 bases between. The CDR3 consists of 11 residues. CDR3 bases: TGTGCCAGCACAGAAGGGGATACGCAGTATTTT. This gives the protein CASTEGDTQYF. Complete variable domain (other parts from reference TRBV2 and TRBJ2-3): EPEVTQTPSHQVTQMGQEVILRCVPISNHLYFYWYRQILGQKVEFLVSFYNNEISEKSEIFDDQFSVERPDGSNFTLKIRSTKLEDSAMYFCASTEGDTQYFGPGTRLTVL.

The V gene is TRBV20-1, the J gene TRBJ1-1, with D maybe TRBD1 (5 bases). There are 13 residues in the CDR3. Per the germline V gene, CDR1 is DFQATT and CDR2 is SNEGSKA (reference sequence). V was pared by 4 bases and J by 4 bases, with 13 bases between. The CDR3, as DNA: TGCAGTGCTAAGGGTCAAGGGGTCACTGAAGCTTTCTTT. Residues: CSAKGQGVTEAFF.

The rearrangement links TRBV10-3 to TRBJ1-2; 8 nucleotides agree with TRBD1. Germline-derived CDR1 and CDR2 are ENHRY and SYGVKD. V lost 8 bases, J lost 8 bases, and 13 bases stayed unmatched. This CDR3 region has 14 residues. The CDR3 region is CAIASTGELGGYTF. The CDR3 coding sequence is TGTGCCATCGCCTCGACAGGGGAATTGGGAGGCTACACCTTC.

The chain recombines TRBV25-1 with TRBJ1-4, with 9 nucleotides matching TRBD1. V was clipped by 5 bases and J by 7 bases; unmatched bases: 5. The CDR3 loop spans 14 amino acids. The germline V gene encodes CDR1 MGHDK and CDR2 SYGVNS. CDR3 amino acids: CASSQQGAVEKLFF. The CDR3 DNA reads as TGTGCCAGCAGTCAACAGGGGGCGGTTGAAAAACTGTTTTTT.

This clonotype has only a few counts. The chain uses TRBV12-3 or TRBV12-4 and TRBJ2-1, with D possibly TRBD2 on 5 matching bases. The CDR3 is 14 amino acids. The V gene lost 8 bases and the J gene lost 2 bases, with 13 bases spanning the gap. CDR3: CASGPGLTYNEQFF. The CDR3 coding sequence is TGTGCCAGCGGGCCGGGATTGACCTACAATGAGCAGTTCTTC.

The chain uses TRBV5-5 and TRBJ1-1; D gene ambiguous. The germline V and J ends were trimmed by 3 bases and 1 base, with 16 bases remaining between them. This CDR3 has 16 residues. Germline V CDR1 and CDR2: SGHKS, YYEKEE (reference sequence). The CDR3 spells CASSSSYHPRNTEAFF. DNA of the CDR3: TGTGCCAGCAGCTCGTCTTACCACCCGAGGAACACTGAAGCTTTCTTT.